What follows is one T cell receptor beta chain and its context. The antigen is not known. PCR amplification relied on 60 Vbeta primers (plus 13 Jbeta primers). Here immunoSEQ multiplex PCR was the method, and the copy in TCRdb shows in-frame clones only, minus some. Of about 88,000 clones detected, about nine tenths appear once; the ten largest clones hold roughly 2.3%. These data originate in a study of cytomegalovirus exposure and HLA in healthy donors. Findings and caveats of the study: When analyzed later, a missense DCLRE1C variant was found to be linked to TCR beta V- and J-gene trimming.

Germline V CDR1 and CDR2: SGHNT, YYREEE (reference sequence). The CDR3 has 16 residues. Between the trimmed V and J ends, which lost 4 bases and 1 base, there was a span of 17 bases. The receptor was isolated from a man younger than 35 in good health and CMV-seronegative. Sample: PBMCs. The chain recombines TRBV5-4 with TRBJ1-1; D unresolved. DNA of the CDR3: TGTGCCAGCAGCAGAGAACCGCTTAAACCGAACACTGAAGCTTTCTTT. This sequence encodes CASSREPLKPNTEAFF.